These 26 T cell receptor beta chains share one sample of origin, sequenced in a study of cytomegalovirus exposure and HLA in healthy donors. 60 Vbeta and 13 Jbeta primers were used in PCR. Sequencing used immunoSEQ multiplex PCR; TCRdb keeps in-frame clones, though not all of them. Found here are about 150,000 clones, 79% of them singletons; the top ten hold roughly 6%. Sequenced input: PBMCs. These receptor sequences come from a man aged 50 to 60 in good health and CMV-seropositive.

This chain links TRBV2 with TRBJ2-1; 7 bases fit TRBD2. V lost 3 bases, J lost 4 bases, and 3 bases stayed unmatched. The CDR3 totals 14 residues. Germline V gene lookup returns CDR1 SNHLY and CDR2 FYNNEI. CDR3 loop: CASSDGGSYNEQFF. In DNA form, the CDR3 reads TGTGCCAGCAGTGACGGGGGGTCGTACAATGAGCAGTTCTTC.

The V call is TRBV29-1, the J call TRBJ1-1; 10 bases are shared with TRBD1. CDR1 SQVTM and CDR2 ANQGSEA come from the germline V gene. Trimming cost V 7 bases and J 3 bases; bases outside gene matches: 5. The CDR3 consists of 13 residues. The CDR3 bases are TGCAGCGGACGGACAGGGGGTGACACTGAAGCTTTCTTT. Translated: CSGRTGGDTEAFF.

This clone was counted only a few times. The V and J genes are TRBV6-5 and TRBJ2-5, with 12 bases aligning to TRBD2. V lost 6 bases and J lost 7; bases outside the gene matches: 9. The CDR3 loop spans 15 amino acids. The germline CDR1 and CDR2 sequences are MNHEY and SVGAGI. The CDR3 coding sequence is TGTGCCAGCAGCCCGGGGACTAGCGGGTCTCGGACCCAGTACTTC. Its protein product is CASSPGTSGSRTQYF.

The chain carries TRBV7-2 and TRBJ1-1; D perhaps matches TRBD1 (6 bases). V lost 6 bases, J lost 5 bases, and 13 bases lay in between. The CDR3 is 13 amino acids. From germline, CDR1 is SGHTA and CDR2 FQGNSA. Here the CDR3 reads CASRLMDSTEAFF. In DNA, the CDR3 is TGTGCCAGCAGATTAATGGACAGTACTGAAGCTTTCTTT.

This clone was seen a handful of times. V and J are TRBV6-1 and TRBJ1-1; tentative D call: TRBD1 (5 bases). The CDR3 loop spans 14 amino acids. Trimming stripped 1 base from V and 5 bases from J, with 11 bases between. CDR1 and CDR2 from the germline V gene are MNHNS and SASEGT. DNA for the CDR3: TGTGCCAGCAGTGAAGGGGGGGAGGTGACTGAAGCTTTCTTT. It translates to CASSEGGEVTEAFF.

This chain joins TRBV5-4 and TRBJ1-2; 9 nucleotides align to TRBD1. This CDR3 region has 17 residues. The germline V gene has CDR1 SGHNT and CDR2 YYREEE (reference sequence). The V gene end was trimmed by 0 bases and the J gene end by 4 bases; junction bases not matched to a gene: 10. CDR3 DNA sequence: TGTGCCAGCAGCTTGGGCACCTACAGGGGGCCCAGCTATGGCTACACCTTC. It is translated as CASSLGTYRGPSYGYTF.

The V gene is TRBV5-1, the J gene TRBJ2-1; 8 bases match TRBD2. This CDR3 is built from 14 residues. Germline CDR1 SGHRS, CDR2 YFSETQ. With 1 base clipped from V and 3 bases from J, the junction kept 0 bases outside the gene matches. The CDR3 sequence: CASSLSGGYNEQFF. The DNA of the CDR3 is TGCGCCAGCAGCTTGAGCGGGGGCTACAATGAGCAGTTCTTC.

This chain uses TRBV28 with TRBJ1-2; 7 positions agree with TRBD1. J gave up 1 base and V 5 bases, and 7 bases lay outside the gene matches. Looked up from germline, CDR1 is MDHEN and CDR2 is SYDVKM. The CDR3 length is 15 residues. The CDR3 loop is CASSIPQGINYGYTF. The CDR3 DNA follows: TGTGCCAGCAGTATACCACAGGGGATTAACTATGGCTACACCTTC.

The chain couples TRBV30 to TRBJ2-2; perhaps TRBD1 as D (5 bases). Germline V gene sequence: CDR1 GTSNPN, CDR2 SVGIG (reference sequence). The CDR3 covers 12 residues. The ends were cut back, 3 bases at V and 8 bases at J, with 10 bases in the middle. CDR3 sequence (DNA): TGTGCCTGGAGCCCCAGGGAAGGGGAGCTGTTTTTT. It translates to CAWSPREGELFF.

This clone was detected only a few times. The CDR3 here is CASRETGTAYEQYF. CDR3 nucleotides: TGTGCCAGCAGAGAGACAGGGACGGCATACGAGCAGTACTTC. V and J are TRBV6-6 and TRBJ2-7; 7 bases are a match to TRBD1. The CDR3 sequence is 14 residues long. Germline V gene data show CDR1 as MNHNY and CDR2 as SVGAGI (reference sequence). Trimming cost V 6 bases and J 4 bases; bases outside gene matches: 9.

This clone appeared a few times. As DNA, the CDR3 is TGTGCCAGCAGCGCGGGAGGGGGTTCTTACTCTGGAAACACCATATATTTT. This encodes CASSAGGGSYSGNTIYF. V gene TRBV9 combines with J gene TRBJ1-3, with a possible D match to TRBD1 (6 bases). The germline CDR1 and CDR2 sequences are SGDLS and YYNGEE. CDR3 length equals 17 residues. V lost 3 bases and J lost 0, with 16 bases in between.

Here the CDR3 DNA reads TGTGCCACCAGCACTATGACAAACCCCACAGATACGCAGTATTTT. Translation gives CATSTMTNPTDTQYF. V usage is TRBV15 and J usage is TRBJ2-3; D gene uncertain. The CDR3 loop spans 15 amino acids. Deletions cut 4 bases from V and 2 bases from J, with 13 bases between. Germline lookup yields CDR1 LNHNV and CDR2 YYDKDF (reference sequence).

The rearrangement joins TRBV7-6 to TRBJ2-3, with D possibly matching TRBD1 (5 bases). Germline assignment: CDR1 SGHVS and CDR2 FNYEAQ. V was cut by 8 bases and J by 3 bases, with 12 bases left in between. The CDR3 runs 13 residues. The CDR3 bases are TGTGCCAGCCAGCTGGCAGGGACAGATACGCAGTATTTT. The encoded protein is CASQLAGTDTQYF.

The genes are TRBV5-5 and TRBJ1-4; D is unresolved. The length of the CDR3 is 14 residues. In germline, CDR1 is SGHKS, CDR2 YYEKEE (reference sequence). V lost 4 bases, J lost 2 bases, and 9 bases lay in between. The CDR3 region has the DNA TGTGCCAGCAGCCCAGCGGGGACTAATGAAAAACTGTTTTTT. It encodes CASSPAGTNEKLFF.

This chain links TRBV19 with TRBJ2-5; D is perhaps TRBD2 (5 bases). Per the germline V gene, CDR1 is LNHDA and CDR2 is SQIVND (reference sequence). V was pared by 1 base and J by 5 bases, with 14 bases between. The CDR3 contains 15 residues. CDR3 bases: TGTGCCAGTAGTATAGGACTAACCCTTTCCGAGACCCAGTACTTC. Amino acids: CASSIGLTLSETQYF.

The genes are TRBV27 and TRBJ1-2; 8 bases match TRBD1. The length of the CDR3 is 13 residues. V shed 4 bases, J shed 6 bases, and the junction held 4 bases outside the gene matches. Germline V gives CDR1 MNHEY, CDR2 SMNVEV (reference sequence). Here the CDR3 DNA reads TGTGCCAGCAGTTCCAGGACAGGGCATGGCTACACCTTC. As protein: CASSSRTGHGYTF.

The chain couples TRBV11-1 to TRBJ2-5, with 13 bases that match TRBD2. CDR1 is SGHAT, CDR2 FQDESV, per germline (reference sequence). Trimming removed 5 bases from V and 3 bases from J; junction bases left unmatched: 9. The CDR3 spans 17 residues. CDR3 bases: TGTGCCAGCAGCCCAGGACTAGCGGGAGTAGGAGAAGAGACCCAGTACTTC. It codes for CASSPGLAGVGEETQYF.

V gene TRBV27 combines with J gene TRBJ2-7, with 10 bases lining up with TRBD2. Trimming cost V 1 base and J 5 bases; bases outside gene matches: 5. This CDR3 is built from 15 residues. Looked up from germline, CDR1 is MNHEY and CDR2 is SMNVEV (reference sequence). The CDR3 is CASSLYSGRDNEQYF. The CDR3 nucleotides read TGTGCCAGCAGTTTATACAGCGGGAGGGACAACGAGCAGTACTTC.

The chain uses TRBV11-2 and TRBJ2-2; 7 positions agree with TRBD1. This CDR3 comprises 15 residues. Trimming at V came to 5 bases and at J to 1 base, leaving 4 bases not matched to a gene. CDR1 and CDR2 (germline): SGHAT, FQNNGV. For the CDR3, the DNA is TGTGCCAGCAGCCCTGGACAGGTGAACACCGGGGAGCTGTTTTTT. Amino acid sequence: CASSPGQVNTGELFF.

V is TRBV29-1 and J is TRBJ2-5; TRBD2 aligns across 9 bases. V was pared by 7 bases and J by 7 bases, with 7 bases of the junction left unmatched. Per germline, CDR1 SQVTM and CDR2 ANQGSEA. The CDR3 has 12 amino acids. The chain's CDR3 is CSGLAVKGTQYF. The CDR3 region has the DNA TGCAGCGGACTAGCGGTTAAGGGGACCCAGTACTTC.

This clone was detected a few times. The J gene is TRBJ2-1, the V gene TRBV15; D is possibly TRBD1 (5 bases). Germline-derived CDR1 and CDR2 are LNHNV and YYDKDF (reference sequence). V was cut by 0 bases and J by 11 bases, with 11 bases left in between. The CDR3 has 13 amino acids. The DNA of the CDR3 is TGTGCCACCAGCAGAGATATACAGGAAAAGCAGTTCTTC. Its protein product is CATSRDIQEKQFF.

This clone showed up just a few times. V gene TRBV4-2 combines with J gene TRBJ2-5, with D possibly being TRBD1 (5 bases). Germline loops: CDR1 LGHNA, CDR2 YNFKEQ. This CDR3 comprises 15 residues. Trimming left V 0 bases short and J 1 base short, with 9 bases between. CDR3 residues: CASSQEGTGQETQYF. CDR3 DNA: TGTGCCAGCAGCCAAGAAGGAACAGGCCAAGAGACCCAGTACTTC.

The rearrangement uses TRBV6-1 and TRBJ1-5; 7 bases match TRBD1. The CDR3 extends over 13 amino acids. V was pared by 9 bases and J by 0 bases, with 2 bases of the junction left unmatched. Germline assignment: CDR1 MNHNS and CDR2 SASEGT. The CDR3 is CASGQVSNQPQHF. The CDR3 DNA reads as TGTGCCAGTGGACAGGTTAGCAATCAGCCCCAGCATTTT.

The chain combines TRBV10-3 with TRBJ2-2; 9 bases fit TRBD2. There are 14 residues in the CDR3. CDR1 is ENHRY, CDR2 SYGVKD, per germline. V gave up 10 bases and J gave up 5 bases; unmatched junction bases: 8. CDR3 nucleotides: TGTGCCACCAACCCGGGACTAGCAACCGGGGAGCTGTTTTTT. Protein sequence: CATNPGLATGELFF.

This chain connects TRBV7-2 to TRBJ2-1; the D gene is possibly TRBD2 (5 bases). CDR3 length equals 12 residues. Germline CDR1 and CDR2: SGHTA and FQGNSA. Between the trimmed V and J ends, which lost 0 bases and 12 bases, there was a span of 9 bases. CDR3 amino acids: CASSLAGIAQFF. The CDR3 DNA reads as TGTGCCAGCAGCTTAGCCGGGATCGCGCAGTTCTTC.

The chain couples TRBV10-3 to TRBJ1-2; 10 bases are a match to TRBD1. The CDR3 extends over 15 amino acids. Trimming took 3 bases from V and 6 from J; bases not matched to a gene: 7. The germline V gene has CDR1 ENHRY and CDR2 SYGVKD. The CDR3, as DNA: TGTGCCATCAGTGATGGCGACAGGGGGCTCGATGGCTACACCTTC. It is translated as CAISDGDRGLDGYTF.